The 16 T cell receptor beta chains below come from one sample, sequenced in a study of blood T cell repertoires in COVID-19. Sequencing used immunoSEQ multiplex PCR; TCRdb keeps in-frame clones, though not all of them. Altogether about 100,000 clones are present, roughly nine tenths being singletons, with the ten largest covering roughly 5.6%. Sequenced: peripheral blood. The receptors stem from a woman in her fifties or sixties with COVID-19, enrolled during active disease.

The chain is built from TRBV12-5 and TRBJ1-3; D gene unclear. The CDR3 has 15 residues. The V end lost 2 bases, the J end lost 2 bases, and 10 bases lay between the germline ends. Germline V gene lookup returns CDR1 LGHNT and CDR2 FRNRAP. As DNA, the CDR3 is TGTGCTAGTGGTTTGAACCAACTTCCTGGAAACACCATATATTTT. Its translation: CASGLNQLPGNTIYF.

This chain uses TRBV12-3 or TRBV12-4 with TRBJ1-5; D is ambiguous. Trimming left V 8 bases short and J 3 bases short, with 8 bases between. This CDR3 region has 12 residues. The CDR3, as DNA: TGTGCCAGCGGCTCCCCCAATCAGCCCCAGCATTTT. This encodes CASGSPNQPQHF.

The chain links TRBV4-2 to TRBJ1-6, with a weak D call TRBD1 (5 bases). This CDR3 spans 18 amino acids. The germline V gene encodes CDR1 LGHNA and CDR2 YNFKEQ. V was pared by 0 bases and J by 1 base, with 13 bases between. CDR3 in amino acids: CASSQDVAGTSYNSPLHF. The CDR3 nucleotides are TGTGCCAGCAGCCAAGATGTCGCGGGGACGTCCTATAATTCACCCCTCCACTTT.

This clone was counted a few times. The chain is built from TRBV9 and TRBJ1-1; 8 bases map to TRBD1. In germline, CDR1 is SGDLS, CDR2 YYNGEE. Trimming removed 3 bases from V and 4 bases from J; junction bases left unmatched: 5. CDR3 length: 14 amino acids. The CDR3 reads CASSATQGATEAFF. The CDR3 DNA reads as TGTGCCAGCAGCGCCACCCAGGGGGCCACTGAAGCTTTCTTT.

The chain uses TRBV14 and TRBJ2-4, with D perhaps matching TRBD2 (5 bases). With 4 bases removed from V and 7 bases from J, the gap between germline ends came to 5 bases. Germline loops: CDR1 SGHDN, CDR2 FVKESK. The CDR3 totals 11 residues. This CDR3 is CASSPGNIQYF. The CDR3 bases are TGTGCCAGCAGCCCGGGGAACATTCAGTACTTC.

CDR3 sequence reads: CARSLRSGGPPTQETQYF. The CDR3 DNA reads TGTGCCAGAAGCTTGAGGAGCGGGGGGCCTCCAACCCAAGAGACCCAGTACTTC. The chain uses TRBV5-3 and TRBJ2-5; TRBD2 matches at 9 bases. TRBV5-3 is an ORF, with its function uncertain. The CDR3 is 18 amino acids. V shed 1 base and J 1 base; nucleotides not matched to a gene: 11.

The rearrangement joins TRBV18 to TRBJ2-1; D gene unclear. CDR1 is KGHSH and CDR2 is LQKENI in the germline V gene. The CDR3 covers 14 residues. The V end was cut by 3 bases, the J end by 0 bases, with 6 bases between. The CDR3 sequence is CASSPVSSYNEQFF. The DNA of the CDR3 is TGTGCCAGCTCACCGGTTAGCTCCTACAATGAGCAGTTCTTC.

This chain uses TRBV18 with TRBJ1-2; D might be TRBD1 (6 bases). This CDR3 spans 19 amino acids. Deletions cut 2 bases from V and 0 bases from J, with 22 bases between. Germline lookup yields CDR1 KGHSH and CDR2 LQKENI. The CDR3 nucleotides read TGTGCCAGCTCACCAGGTCTAGGTGGACAGAAGTTAGCTAACTATGGCTACACCTTC. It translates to CASSPGLGGQKLANYGYTF.

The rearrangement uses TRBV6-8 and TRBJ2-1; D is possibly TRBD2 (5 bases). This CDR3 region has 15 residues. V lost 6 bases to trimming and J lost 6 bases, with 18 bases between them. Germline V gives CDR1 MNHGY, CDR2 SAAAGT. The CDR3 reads CASSTLVTLLNEQFF. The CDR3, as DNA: TGTGCCAGCAGCACACTAGTTACTCTCCTCAATGAGCAGTTCTTC.

The DNA of the CDR3 is TGTGCCAGTAGTGTTGGCGGTGCCTACAATGAGCAGTTCTTC. Its protein product is CASSVGGAYNEQFF. The chain couples TRBV19 to TRBJ2-1; D gene unclear. The CDR3 is made up of 14 amino acids. V shed 5 bases and J shed 2 bases, with 10 bases lying between them. Germline-derived CDR1 and CDR2 are LNHDA and SQIVND (reference sequence).

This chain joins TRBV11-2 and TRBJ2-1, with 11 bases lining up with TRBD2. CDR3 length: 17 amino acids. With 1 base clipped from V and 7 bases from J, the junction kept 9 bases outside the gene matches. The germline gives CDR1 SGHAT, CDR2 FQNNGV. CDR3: CASSLVYPSGGNNEQFF. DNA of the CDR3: TGTGCCAGCAGCTTAGTATACCCTAGCGGGGGGAATAATGAGCAGTTCTTC. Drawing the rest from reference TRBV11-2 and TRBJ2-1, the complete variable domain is EAGVAQSPRYKIIEKRQSVAFWCNPISGHATLYWYQQILGQGPKLLIQFQNNGVVDDSQLPKDRFSAERLKGVDSTLKIQPAKLEDSAVYLCASSLVYPSGGNNEQFFGPGTRLTVL.

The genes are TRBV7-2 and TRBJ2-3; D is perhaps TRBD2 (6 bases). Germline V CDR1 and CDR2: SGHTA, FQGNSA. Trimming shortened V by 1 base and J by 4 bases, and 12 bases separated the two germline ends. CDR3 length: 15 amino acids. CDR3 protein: CASSLDMTSSDTQYF. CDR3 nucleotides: TGTGCCAGCAGCTTAGATATGACTAGTTCAGATACGCAGTATTTT.

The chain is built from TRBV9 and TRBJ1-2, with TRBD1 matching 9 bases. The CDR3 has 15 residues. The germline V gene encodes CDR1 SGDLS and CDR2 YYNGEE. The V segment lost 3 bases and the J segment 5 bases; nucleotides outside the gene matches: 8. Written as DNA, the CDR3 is TGTGCCAGCAGCGCCGGGACAGGGCGAGCATATGGCTACACCTTC. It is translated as CASSAGTGRAYGYTF.

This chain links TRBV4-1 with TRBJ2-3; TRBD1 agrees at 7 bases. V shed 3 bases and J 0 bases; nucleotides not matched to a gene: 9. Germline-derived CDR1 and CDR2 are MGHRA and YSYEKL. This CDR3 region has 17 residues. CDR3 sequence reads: CASSHITPGQSTDTQYF. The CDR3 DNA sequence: TGCGCCAGCAGCCATATAACTCCGGGACAGAGCACAGATACGCAGTATTTT.

The DNA of the CDR3 is TGTGCCAGCAGTGAAGTTAGACCGGGACAGGTTCTGTTCTCACCCCTCCACTTT. As protein: CASSEVRPGQVLFSPLHF. The rearrangement links TRBV6-1 to TRBJ1-6; 8 bases agree with TRBD1. CDR1 and CDR2 from the germline V gene are MNHNS and SASEGT. CDR3 length: 18 amino acids. The junction had 15 bases not matched to a gene; V was cut back by 1 base and J by 10 bases.

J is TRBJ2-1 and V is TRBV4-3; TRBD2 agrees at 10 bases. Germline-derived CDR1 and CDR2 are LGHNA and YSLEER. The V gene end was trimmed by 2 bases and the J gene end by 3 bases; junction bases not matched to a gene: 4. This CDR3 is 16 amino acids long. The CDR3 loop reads CASSQYSSGSYNEQFF. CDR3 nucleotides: TGCGCCAGCAGCCAATACTCTAGCGGGAGCTACAATGAGCAGTTCTTC.